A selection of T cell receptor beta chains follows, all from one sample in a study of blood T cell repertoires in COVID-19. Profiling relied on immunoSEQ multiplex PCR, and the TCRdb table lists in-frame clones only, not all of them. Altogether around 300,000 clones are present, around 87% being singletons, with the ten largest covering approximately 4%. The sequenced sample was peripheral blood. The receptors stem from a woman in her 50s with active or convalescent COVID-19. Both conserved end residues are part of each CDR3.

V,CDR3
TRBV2,CASSAIDREESTGELFF
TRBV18,CASSPSGGSEQYF
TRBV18,CASSPETGPGNTIYF
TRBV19,CASSIDPPTGIIRNTEAFF
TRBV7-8,CASSPNPDYFGELFF
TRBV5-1,CASSLGGGTGNTIYF
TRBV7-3,CASSLERSGYTF
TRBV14,CASSPGTSPLYNSPLHF
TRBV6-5,CASSTGTGYPYEQYF
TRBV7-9,CASSLDISEAFF
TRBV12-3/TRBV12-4,CASSLAGRDTQYF
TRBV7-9,CASSLGSGQSQPQHF
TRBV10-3,CAIGTASYEQYF
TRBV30,CAWIRIFWTGGDTQYF
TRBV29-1,CSVEEQGASNSPLHF
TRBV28,CASSFRDRVWDGYTF
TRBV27,CASSLSRGTSKRIVYEQYF
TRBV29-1,CSAMGQTSYEQYF
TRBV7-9,CASSLGSEKLFF
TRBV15,CATSGLDTQYF
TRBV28,CASSSTDTQYF
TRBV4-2,CASSQGLGILETQYF
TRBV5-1,CASSLPHGQEFEQYF
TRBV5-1,CASSLDGREVSEAFF
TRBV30,CAWSALGLGANEQFF
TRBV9,CASSTPLTGVGYGYTF
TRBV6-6,CASSYSSWNTEAFF
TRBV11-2,CASSLAPGPNNEQFF
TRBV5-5,CASSLALYNSPLHF
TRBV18,CASSPRRGQLNYGYTF
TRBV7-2,CASSLVAAGEVSDYTF
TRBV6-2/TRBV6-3,CASSSLTVRGQNTEAFF
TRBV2,CASSGPSGLATSYEQYF
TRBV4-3,CASSQFTGNYGYTF
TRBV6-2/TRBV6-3,CASSSTGDVTEAFF
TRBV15,CATSRDPGVRAQYF
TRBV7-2,CASSFPLTEAFF
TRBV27,CASSFQLAGVPYEQYF
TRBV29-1,CSVADSNQPQHF
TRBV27,CASKPLGHTEAFF
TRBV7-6,CASSLAWGAGNTIYF
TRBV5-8,CASSLVQGPLAKNIQYF
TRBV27,CASRPGTDPYGYTF
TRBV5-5,CASSELAGKYEQYF
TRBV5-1,CASSLGGLAGPSYEQYF
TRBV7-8,CASSRTYEQYF
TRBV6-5,CASDRGNTGELFF
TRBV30,CAWSLRGGLTGELFF
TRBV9,CASSKTGGGNEQFF